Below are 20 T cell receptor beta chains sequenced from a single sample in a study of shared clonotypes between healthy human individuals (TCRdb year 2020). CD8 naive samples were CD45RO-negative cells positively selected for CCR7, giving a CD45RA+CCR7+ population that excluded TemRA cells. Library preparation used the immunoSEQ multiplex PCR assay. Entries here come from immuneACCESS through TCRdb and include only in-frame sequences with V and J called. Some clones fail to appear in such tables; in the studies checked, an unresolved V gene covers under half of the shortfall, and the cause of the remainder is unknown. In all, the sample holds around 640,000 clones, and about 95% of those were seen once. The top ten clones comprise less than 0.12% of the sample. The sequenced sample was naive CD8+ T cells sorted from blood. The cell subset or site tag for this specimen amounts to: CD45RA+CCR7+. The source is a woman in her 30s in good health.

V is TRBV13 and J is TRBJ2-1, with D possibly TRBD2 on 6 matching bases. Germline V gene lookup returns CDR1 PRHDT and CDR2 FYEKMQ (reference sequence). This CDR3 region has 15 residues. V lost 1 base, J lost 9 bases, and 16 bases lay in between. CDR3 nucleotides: TGTGCCAGCAGCTTAGTGGAGGGCCCATCTGGTGAGCAGTTCTTC. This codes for CASSLVEGPSGEQFF.

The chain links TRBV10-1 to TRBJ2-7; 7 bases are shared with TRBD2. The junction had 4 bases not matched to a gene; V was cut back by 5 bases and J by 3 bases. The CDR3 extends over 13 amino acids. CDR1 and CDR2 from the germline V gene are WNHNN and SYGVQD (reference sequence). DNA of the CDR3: TGCGCCAGCAGTTCCGGGACTAACTACGAGCAGTACTTC. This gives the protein CASSSGTNYEQYF.

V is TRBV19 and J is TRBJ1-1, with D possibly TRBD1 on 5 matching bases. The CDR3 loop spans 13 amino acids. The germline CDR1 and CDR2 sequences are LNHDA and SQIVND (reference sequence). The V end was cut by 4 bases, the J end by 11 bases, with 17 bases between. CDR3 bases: TGTGCCAGTAGTACCTGGCAGGGAGGGAATGCTTTCTTT. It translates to CASSTWQGGNAFF.

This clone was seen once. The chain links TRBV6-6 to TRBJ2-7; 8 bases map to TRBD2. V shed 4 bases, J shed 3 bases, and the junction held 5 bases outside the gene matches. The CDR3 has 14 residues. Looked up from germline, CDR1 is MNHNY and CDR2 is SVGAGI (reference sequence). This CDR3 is CASSLSGSLYEQYF. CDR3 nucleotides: TGTGCCAGCAGTTTAAGCGGGAGTCTCTACGAGCAGTACTTC.

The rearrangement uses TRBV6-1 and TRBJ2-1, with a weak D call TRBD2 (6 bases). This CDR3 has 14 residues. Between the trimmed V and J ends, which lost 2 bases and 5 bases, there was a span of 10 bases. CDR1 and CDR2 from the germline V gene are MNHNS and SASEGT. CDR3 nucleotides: TGTGCCAGCAGTGAACTCGGGAGCAACAATGAGCAGTTCTTC. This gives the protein CASSELGSNNEQFF.

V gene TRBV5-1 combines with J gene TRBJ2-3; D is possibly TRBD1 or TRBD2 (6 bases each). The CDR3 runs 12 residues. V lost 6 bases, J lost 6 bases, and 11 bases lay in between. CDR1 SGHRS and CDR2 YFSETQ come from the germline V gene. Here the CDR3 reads CASKEGGDTQYF. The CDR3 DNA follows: TGCGCCAGCAAGGAAGGGGGGGATACGCAGTATTTT.

The CDR3 sequence: CASRGPGSSGYTF. CDR3 bases: TGTGCCAGCAGGGGGCCAGGTAGTAGCGGCTACACCTTC. The V call is TRBV6-1, the J call TRBJ1-2, with a tentative D call TRBD1 (5 bases). V was trimmed by 6 bases and J by 8 bases, leaving 16 bases between them. The CDR3 is 13 residues long. CDR1 MNHNS and CDR2 SASEGT come from the germline V gene.

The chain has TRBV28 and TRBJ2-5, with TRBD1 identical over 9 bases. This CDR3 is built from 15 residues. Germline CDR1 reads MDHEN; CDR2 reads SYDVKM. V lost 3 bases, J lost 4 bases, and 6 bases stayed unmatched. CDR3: CASSFRTGDSETQYF. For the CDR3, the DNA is TGTGCCAGCAGTTTTCGGACAGGGGACTCAGAGACCCAGTACTTC.

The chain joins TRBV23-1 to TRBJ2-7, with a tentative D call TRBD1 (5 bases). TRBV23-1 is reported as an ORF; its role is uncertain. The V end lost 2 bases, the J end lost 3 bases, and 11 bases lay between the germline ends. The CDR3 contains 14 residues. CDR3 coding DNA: TGCGCCAGCAGTCAAGGCAGGGTCAACTACGAGCAGTACTTC. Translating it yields CASSQGRVNYEQYF.

The CDR3 DNA is TGTGCCAGCAGTTATTGGGACAGCACTCGGGAGCAGTACTTC. This translates into CASSYWDSTREQYF. The chain links TRBV6-6 to TRBJ2-7, with TRBD1 matching over 7 bases. The V and J ends lost 3 bases and 7 bases, in that order; junction bases with no gene match: 9. In germline, CDR1 is MNHNY, CDR2 SVGAGI (reference sequence). The CDR3 is 14 amino acids.

The CDR3: CASSDGLLSYEQYF. CDR3 in DNA: TGTGCCAGCAGCGACGGACTCCTCTCCTACGAGCAGTACTTC. The rearrangement links TRBV13 to TRBJ2-7, with D possibly matching TRBD2 (5 bases). Germline CDR1 PRHDT, CDR2 FYEKMQ (reference sequence). The V end lost 5 bases, the J end lost 0 bases, and 11 bases lay between the germline ends. This CDR3 is 14 amino acids long.

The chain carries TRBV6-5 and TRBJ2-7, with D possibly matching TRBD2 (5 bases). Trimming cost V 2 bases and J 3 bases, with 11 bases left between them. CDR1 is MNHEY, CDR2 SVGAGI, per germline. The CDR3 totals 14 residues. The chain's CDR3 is CASSYRERYYEQYF. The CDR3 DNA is TGTGCCAGCAGTTACAGGGAGCGCTACTACGAGCAGTACTTC.

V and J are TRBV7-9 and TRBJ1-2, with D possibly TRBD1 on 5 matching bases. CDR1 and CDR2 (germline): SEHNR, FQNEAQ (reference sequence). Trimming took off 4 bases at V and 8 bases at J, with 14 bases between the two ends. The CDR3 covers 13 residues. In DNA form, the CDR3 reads TGTGCCAGCAGCTACCTGACAGATCCCGGCTACACCTTC. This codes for CASSYLTDPGYTF.

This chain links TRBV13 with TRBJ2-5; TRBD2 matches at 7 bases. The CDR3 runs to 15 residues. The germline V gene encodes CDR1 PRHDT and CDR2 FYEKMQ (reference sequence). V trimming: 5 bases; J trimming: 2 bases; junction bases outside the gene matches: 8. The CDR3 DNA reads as TGTGCCAGCAGCCTTACTAGCGACAAACAAGAGACCCAGTACTTC. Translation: CASSLTSDKQETQYF.

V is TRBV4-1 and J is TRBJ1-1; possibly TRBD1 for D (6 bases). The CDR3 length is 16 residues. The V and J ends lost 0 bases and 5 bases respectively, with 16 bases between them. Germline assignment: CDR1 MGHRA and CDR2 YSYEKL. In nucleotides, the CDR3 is TGCGCCAGCAGCCAAGATGGGGGCTCGACGTTAACTGAAGCTTTCTTT. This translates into CASSQDGGSTLTEAFF.

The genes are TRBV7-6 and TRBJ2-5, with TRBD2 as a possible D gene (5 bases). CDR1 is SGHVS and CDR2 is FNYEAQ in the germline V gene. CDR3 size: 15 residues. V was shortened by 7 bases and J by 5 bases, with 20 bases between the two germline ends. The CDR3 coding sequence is TGTGCCAGCACCCCTGAGAGGGCTAGGACTGAGACCCAGTACTTC. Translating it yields CASTPERARTETQYF. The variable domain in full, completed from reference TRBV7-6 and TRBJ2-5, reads GAGVSQSPRYKVTKRGQDVALRCDPISGHVSLYWYRQALGQGPEFLTYFNYEAQQDKSGLPNDRFSAERPEGSISTLTIQRTEQRDSAMYRCASTPERARTETQYFGPGTRLLVL.

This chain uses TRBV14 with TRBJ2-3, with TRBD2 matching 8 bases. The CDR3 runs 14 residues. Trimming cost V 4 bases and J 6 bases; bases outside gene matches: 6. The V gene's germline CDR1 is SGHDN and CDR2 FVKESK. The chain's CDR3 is CASSPLAGWDTQYF. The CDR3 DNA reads TGTGCCAGCAGCCCCTTAGCGGGATGGGATACGCAGTATTTT.

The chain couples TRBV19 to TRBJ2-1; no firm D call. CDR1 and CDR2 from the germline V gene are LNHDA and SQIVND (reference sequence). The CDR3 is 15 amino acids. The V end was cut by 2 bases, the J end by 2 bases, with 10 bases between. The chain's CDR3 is CASSIFGDPYNEQFF. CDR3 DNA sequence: TGTGCCAGTAGTATATTTGGGGATCCCTACAATGAGCAGTTCTTC. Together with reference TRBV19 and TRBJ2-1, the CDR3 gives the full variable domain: DGGITQSPKYLFRKEGQNVTLSCEQNLNHDAMYWYRQDPGQGLRLIYYSQIVNDFQKGDIAEGYSVSREKKESFPLTVTSAQKNPTAFYLCASSIFGDPYNEQFFGPGTRLTVL.

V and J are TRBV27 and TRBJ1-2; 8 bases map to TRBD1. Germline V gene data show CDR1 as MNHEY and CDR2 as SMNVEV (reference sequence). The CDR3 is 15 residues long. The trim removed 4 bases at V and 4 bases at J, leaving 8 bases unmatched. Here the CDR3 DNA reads TGTGCCAGCAGTTCAACAGGGGGTGTGGGCTATGGCTACACCTTC. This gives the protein CASSSTGGVGYGYTF.

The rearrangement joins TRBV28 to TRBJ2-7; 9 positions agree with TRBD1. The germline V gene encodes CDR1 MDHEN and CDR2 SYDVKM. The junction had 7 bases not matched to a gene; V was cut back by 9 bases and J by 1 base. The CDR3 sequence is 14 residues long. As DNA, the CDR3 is TGTGCCAGACACCGGGACAGGGTATCCTACGAGCAGTACTTC. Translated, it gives CARHRDRVSYEQYF.